This T cell receptor (beta chain) was identified during a study of blood T cells in healthy people across ages. Then a second PCR, running roughly 6 to 12 cycles, was carried out with a sample-barcoded 5' primer and a J-beta primer mix. Every sample returned 2.5 million or more CDR3-containing paired-end reads. In TCRdb, the 5' RACE reads were re-called with MiXCR into one record per CDR3 protein. The sample shows 450,000 to 600,000 distinct CDR3 sequences, about a quarter of them seen only once. CDR3 length: 15 amino acids. A few counts support this clonotype. The same sample was also used in a study of T cells of mothers and their children. That work adds: Added by the second PCR's M1S primer were sample barcodes and 2-4 random nucleotides. Slightly higher, non-significant overlap characterized related mother-child pairs relative to unrelated pairs.

V and J are TRBV21-1 and TRBJ2-7; the D call in the table, TRBD1, was not verified against the DNA. TRBV21-1 is flagged as a pseudogene. The sequence derives from a boy between 2 and 10 years old in good health. The sequencing input was blood. CDR3 loop: CASRGVGRHSYEQYF. DNA of the CDR3: TGTGCCAGCAGGGGGGTGGGTCGCCACTCCTACGAGCAGTACTTC.